Only a few counts were recorded for the clone carrying this T cell receptor (beta chain). Its specificity is not known. The whole isolated RNA underwent reverse transcription, so sequencing captured expressed TCRB transcripts. The method was immunoSEQ multiplex PCR; TCRdb's version includes in-frame clones alone and lacks a portion of them. The table lists over 120,000 clones, 10% of them singletons, with roughly 1.4% in the top ten. The sample is drawn from a study of beta chain features in type 1 diabetes. Study-level background: Researchers looked at around 100 million sorted cells across all samples. Study-level results: An over-representation of cells with high TCR expression could result from cDNA sequencing. VDJ junctions from patients with type 1 diabetes contained fewer insertions and more deletions. Small HLA sub-analyses could not settle whether HLA shapes TCRB rearrangement.

The V gene lost 0 bases and the J gene lost 6 bases, with 8 bases spanning the gap. The CDR3 covers 13 residues. CDR1 is SGDLS and CDR2 is YYNGEE in the germline V gene. The receptor's source is a man aged 18 to 35 in good health. The gene calls are TRBV9 and TRBJ2-3; D is undetermined. Sequences were obtained from naive CD4+ T cells from blood. The CDR3 protein is CASSVDFRDTQYF. CDR3 nucleotides: TGTGCCAGCAGCGTAGACTTCCGGGATACGCAGTATTTT.